A selection of T cell receptor beta chains follows, all from one sample in a study of blood T cell repertoires in COVID-19. Measured with immunoSEQ multiplex PCR; TCRdb has only the in-frame clones, and not every one. Found here are 110,000 to 150,000 clones, around 88% of them singletons; the top ten hold approximately 1.4%. Sequencing was carried out using peripheral blood. These receptor sequences come from a woman in her sixties or seventies with acute or convalescent COVID-19. Each CDR3 is given with its conserved first and last residue. The D gene is left open where the match is weak. The size of a clone is reported for some rows only, either as once, few or many, or as a class for expanded clones.

d_call	v_call	clone_size	j_call	cdr3_nt	cdr3_aa
NA	TRBV25-1	once	TRBJ2-3	TGTGCCAGCAGTACACTCCGGTGGGGGGGCACAGATACGCAGTATTTT	CASSTLRWGGTDTQYF
NA	TRBV6-5	NA	TRBJ2-7	TGTGCCAGCAGTTACGCCTACTCCTACGAGCAGTACTTC	CASSYAYSYEQYF
TRBD1	TRBV11-2	NA	TRBJ1-2	TGTGCCAGCAGCTTAGAACAGGGGATTGGCTACACCTTC	CASSLEQGIGYTF
TRBD1	TRBV19	NA	TRBJ1-1	TGTGCCAGTAGTCCGACAGGGGTGGGCACTGAAGCTTTCTTT	CASSPTGVGTEAFF
NA	TRBV5-5	once	TRBJ1-2	TGTGCCAGCAGCACTTCCGCCTATGGCTACACCTTC	CASSTSAYGYTF
NA	TRBV7-6	NA	TRBJ1-1	TGTGCCAGCAGCTTACAGGAGGGGAATTTGAACACTGAAGCTTTCTTT	CASSLQEGNLNTEAFF
TRBD1	TRBV28	NA	TRBJ1-1	TGTGCCAGCAGTTCACCCGGGACAGCGAACACTGAAGCTTTCTTT	CASSSPGTANTEAFF
TRBD2	TRBV9	NA	TRBJ2-1	TGTGCCAGCTCGCCCGCCGGGACTAGCTTCTACAATGAGCAGTTCTTC	CASSPAGTSFYNEQFF
TRBD1	TRBV19	NA	TRBJ2-7	TGTGCCAGTAGTACTCCGGACAGGGTCTACGAGCAGTACTTC	CASSTPDRVYEQYF
TRBD1	TRBV4-3	NA	TRBJ2-2	TGCGCCAGCAGCCAACTTACCGGGACAGCAAACACCGGGGAGCTGTTTTTT	CASSQLTGTANTGELFF
NA	TRBV3-1/TRBV3-2	NA	TRBJ1-1	TGTGCCAGCAGCCAAGATGGTGGCCCAGCTTTCTTT	CASSQDGGPAFF
NA	TRBV5-4	once	TRBJ2-3	TGTGCCAGCAGCTTGGTCGGGGAAGATACGCAGTATTTT	CASSLVGEDTQYF
TRBD2	TRBV3-1/TRBV3-2	NA	TRBJ2-2	TGTGCCAGCAGCCAAGATGTAAGCGGGGGGACGGGGGAGCTGTTTTTT	CASSQDVSGGTGELFF
NA	TRBV4-3	NA	TRBJ1-2	TGCGCCAGCAGCCAGGAGGACAGAATGAACTATGGCTACACCTTC	CASSQEDRMNYGYTF
TRBD1	TRBV11-2	NA	TRBJ1-1	TGTGCCAGCAGCCCCGGGACAGGGAACACTGAAGCTTTCTTT	CASSPGTGNTEAFF
NA	TRBV27	few	TRBJ2-7	TGTGCCAGCAGTTTTCTAGGCGGCACTAACTCCTACGAGCAGTACTTC	CASSFLGGTNSYEQYF
NA	TRBV4-1	NA	TRBJ2-6	TGCGCCAGCAGCCAAGAGGGCAGCCCGCCCGACGTCCTGACTTTC	CASSQEGSPPDVLTF
NA	TRBV28	NA	TRBJ1-2	TGTGCCAGCAGTCTTCGGACACATGGCTACACCTTC	CASSLRTHGYTF
NA	TRBV5-1	NA	TRBJ1-1	TGCGCCAGCAGCTCCCTTCGGAGTAACACTGAAGCTTTCTTT	CASSSLRSNTEAFF
TRBD1	TRBV7-9	NA	TRBJ1-2	TGTGCCAGCAGCTTGGGGCAGGGGGGAAACTATGGCTACACCTTC	CASSLGQGGNYGYTF
TRBD1	TRBV5-1	NA	TRBJ2-2	TGCGCCAGCAGCAGGGACAGCCCGAACACCGGGGAGCTGTTTTTT	CASSRDSPNTGELFF
NA	TRBV7-3	NA	TRBJ2-2	TGTGCCAGCAGCCCCCGTGAAGGGGACACCGGGGAGCTGTTTTTT	CASSPREGDTGELFF
TRBD1	TRBV7-2	NA	TRBJ2-3	TGTGCCAGCAGCTTACAAAAGACCGGGACAGGGGGCTTGGATACGCAGTATTTT	CASSLQKTGTGGLDTQYF
NA	TRBV9	NA	TRBJ2-1	TGTGCCAGCAGCGTCGATATCGCGGGTTTGTACAATGAGCAGTTCTTC	CASSVDIAGLYNEQFF
NA	TRBV6-2/TRBV6-3	NA	TRBJ1-5	TGTGCCAGCAGTTACCTCGACACTTATAGCAATCAGCCCCAGCATTTT	CASSYLDTYSNQPQHF
TRBD1	TRBV19	NA	TRBJ2-7	TGTGCCAGTAGTATAGGCCCCCGGGACAGGGTCCGCGAGCAGTACTTC	CASSIGPRDRVREQYF
TRBD1	TRBV4-3	NA	TRBJ1-3	TGCGCCAGCAGCCAAGAGGGGACAGCGGGAAACACCATATATTTT	CASSQEGTAGNTIYF
NA	TRBV2	NA	TRBJ2-2	TGTGCCACCACGGTCCTCGAGGGCACCGGGGAGCTGTTTTTT	CATTVLEGTGELFF
TRBD1	TRBV11-1	NA	TRBJ2-2	TGTGCCAGCAGCCCGGACAGGGCGGGCACCGGGGAGCTGTTTTTT	CASSPDRAGTGELFF
TRBD1	TRBV24-1	few	TRBJ1-2	TGTGCCACCAGTGATACGGGACAGGGAGCTAACTATGGCTACACCTTC	CATSDTGQGANYGYTF
NA	TRBV7-9	NA	TRBJ1-2	TGTGCCAGCAGCTCATTCGTTAGCAACTATGGCTACACCTTC	CASSSFVSNYGYTF
TRBD1	TRBV12-3/TRBV12-4	NA	TRBJ2-7	TGTGCCAGCAGTTGGGACAGGTTGGGAGAGCAGTACTTC	CASSWDRLGEQYF